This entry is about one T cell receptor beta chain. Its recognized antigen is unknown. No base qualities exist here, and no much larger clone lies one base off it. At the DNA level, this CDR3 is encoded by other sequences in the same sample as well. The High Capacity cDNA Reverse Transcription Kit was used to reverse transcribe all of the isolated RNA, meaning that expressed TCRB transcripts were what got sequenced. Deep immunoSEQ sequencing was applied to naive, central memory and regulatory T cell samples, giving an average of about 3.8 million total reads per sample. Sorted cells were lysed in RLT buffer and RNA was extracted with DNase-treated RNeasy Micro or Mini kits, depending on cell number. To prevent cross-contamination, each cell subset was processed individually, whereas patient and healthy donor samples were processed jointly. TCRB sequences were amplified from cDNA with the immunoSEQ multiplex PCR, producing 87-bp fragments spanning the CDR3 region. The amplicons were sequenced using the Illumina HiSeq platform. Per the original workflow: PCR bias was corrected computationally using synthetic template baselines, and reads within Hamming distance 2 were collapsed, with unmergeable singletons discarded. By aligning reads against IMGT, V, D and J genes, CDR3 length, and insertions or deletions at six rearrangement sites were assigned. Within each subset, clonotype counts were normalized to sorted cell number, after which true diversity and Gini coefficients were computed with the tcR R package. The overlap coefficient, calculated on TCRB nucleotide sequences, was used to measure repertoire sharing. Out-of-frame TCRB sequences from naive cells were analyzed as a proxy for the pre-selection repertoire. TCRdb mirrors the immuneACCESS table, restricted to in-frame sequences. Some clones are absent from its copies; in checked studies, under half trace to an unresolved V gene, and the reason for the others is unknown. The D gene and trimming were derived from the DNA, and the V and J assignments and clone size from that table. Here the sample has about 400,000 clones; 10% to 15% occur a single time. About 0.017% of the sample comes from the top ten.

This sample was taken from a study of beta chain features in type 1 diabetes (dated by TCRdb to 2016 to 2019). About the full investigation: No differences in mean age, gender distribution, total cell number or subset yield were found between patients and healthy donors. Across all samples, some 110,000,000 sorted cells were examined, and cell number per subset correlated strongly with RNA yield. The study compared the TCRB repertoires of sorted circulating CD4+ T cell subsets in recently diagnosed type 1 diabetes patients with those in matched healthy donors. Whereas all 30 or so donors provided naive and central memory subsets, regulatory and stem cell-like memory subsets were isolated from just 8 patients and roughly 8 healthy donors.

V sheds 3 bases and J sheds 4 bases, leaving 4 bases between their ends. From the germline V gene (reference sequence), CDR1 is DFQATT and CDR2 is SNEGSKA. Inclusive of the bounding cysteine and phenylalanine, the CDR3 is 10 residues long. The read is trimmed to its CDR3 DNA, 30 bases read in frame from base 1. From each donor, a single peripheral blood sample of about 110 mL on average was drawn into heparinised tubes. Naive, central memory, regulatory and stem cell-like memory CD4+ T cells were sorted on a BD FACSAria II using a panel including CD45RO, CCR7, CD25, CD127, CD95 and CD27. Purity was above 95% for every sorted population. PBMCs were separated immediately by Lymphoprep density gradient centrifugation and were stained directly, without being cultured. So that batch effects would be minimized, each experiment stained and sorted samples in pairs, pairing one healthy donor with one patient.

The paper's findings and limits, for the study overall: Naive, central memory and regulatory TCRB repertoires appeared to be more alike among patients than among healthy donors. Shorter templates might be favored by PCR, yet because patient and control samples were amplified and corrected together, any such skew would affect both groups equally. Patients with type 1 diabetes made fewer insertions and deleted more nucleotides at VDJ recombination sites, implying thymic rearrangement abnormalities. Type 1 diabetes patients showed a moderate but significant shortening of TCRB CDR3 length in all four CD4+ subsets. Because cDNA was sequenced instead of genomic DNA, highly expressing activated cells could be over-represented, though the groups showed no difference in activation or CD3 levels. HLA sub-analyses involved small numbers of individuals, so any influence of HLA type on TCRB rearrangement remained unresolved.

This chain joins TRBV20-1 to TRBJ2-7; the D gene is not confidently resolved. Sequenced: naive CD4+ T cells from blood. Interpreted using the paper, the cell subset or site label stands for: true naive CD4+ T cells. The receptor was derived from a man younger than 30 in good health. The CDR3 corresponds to CSASNYEQYF. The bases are TGCAGTGCTAGTAATTACGAGCAGTACTTC.